This T cell receptor beta chain was sequenced for a study of neurological immune-mediated disorders. Regarding time point: technical triplicate 2. This clonotype came up many times. The cDNA came from 5'RACE with 10-nucleotide random UMIs. Each CDR3 protein gets one entry after TCRdb re-called the 5' RACE reads with MiXCR. Of about 55,000 distinct CDR3 sequences listed, less than 25% are singletons. This sequence was found in a man aged 60-69 years with HTLV-1-associated myelopathy (HAM/TSP). Sample: PBMCs.

The CDR3: CASSPRSGRGGEQYF. DNA for the CDR3: TGCGCCAGCAGCCCACGGTCAGGGCGGGGGGGCGAGCAGTACTTC. This rearrangement joins TRBV5-1 to TRBJ2-7, with 9 positions matching TRBD2. CDR1 is SGHRS and CDR2 is YFSETQ in the germline V gene. Trimming removed 4 bases from V and 6 bases from J; junction bases left unmatched: 11. The CDR3 has 15 residues. Using reference TRBV5-1 and TRBJ2-7 for the parts outside the CDR3, the full variable domain is KAGVTQTPRYLIKTRGQQVTLSCSPISGHRSVSWYQQTPGQGLQFLFEYFSETQRNKGNFPGRFSGRQFSNSRSEMNVSTLELGDSALYLCASSPRSGRGGEQYFGPGTRLTVT.